A selection of T cell receptor beta chains follows, all from one sample in a study of human T cells and chemical hapten exposure. MiXCR was run by TCRdb on the RACE reads, yielding one entry per CDR3 protein. Of just over 95,000 distinct CDR3 sequences in the sample, roughly 27% were seen once. The specimen comprised whole blood, sampled in connection with sensitization to the hapten diphenylcyclopropenone (DPC). These receptors were obtained from a middle-aged man with alopecia areata. Some clones in this sample may be carry-over from other donors' samples. CDR3s include the opening cysteine and the closing phenylalanine or tryptophan. D genes are given only for firm matches. A row's size may be missing; if present it is once, few, many or a size class.

TRBJ1-6 | . | . | TRBV12-3/TRBV12-4 | 14 | TGTGCCAGCAGTGCACAGAAATATAATTCACCCCTCCACTTT | CASSAQKYNSPLHF
TRBJ2-7 | TRBD2 | many | TRBV12-3/TRBV12-4 | 15 | TGTGCCAGCAGTGCCCCTAGCGGGAGATCCTACGAGCAGTACTTC | CASSAPSGRSYEQYF
TRBJ1-5 | TRBD1 | . | TRBV20-1 | 13 | TGCAGTGCTAGTAGGGGGCCGGGACAGCCCCAGCATTTT | CSASRGPGQPQHF
TRBJ2-3 | TRBD2 | many | TRBV20-1 | 15 | TGCAGTGCTCCCGGGACTAGGGCAAACACAGATACGCAGTATTTT | CSAPGTRANTDTQYF
TRBJ2-7 | TRBD2 | few | TRBV20-1 | 15 | TGCAGTGCGACTATCGGACTAGCTGGAAATTACGAGCAGTACTTC | CSATIGLAGNYEQYF
TRBJ1-1 | . | . | TRBV2 | 15 | TGTGCCAGCAGTGAAGCTGCACAGATGAACACTGAAGCTTTCTTT | CASSEAAQMNTEAFF
TRBJ2-3 | TRBD2 | few | TRBV20-1 | 14 | TGCAGTGCTAGGTTCGGGAGGCAGGTTGATACGCAGTATTTT | CSARFGRQVDTQYF
TRBJ2-1 | TRBD2 | few | TRBV18 | 16 | TGTGCCAGCTCACCACCTAGCGGGAGCTCCTACAATGAGCAGTTCTTC | CASSPPSGSSYNEQFF
TRBJ2-7 | TRBD2 | . | TRBV18 | 14 | TGTGCCAGCTCACCGGCTAGCGGGAGTGTCGAGCAGTACTTC | CASSPASGSVEQYF
TRBJ2-3 | . | few | TRBV30 | 15 | TGTGCCTGGGAAAGGGCCAAGCCGAGCACAGATACGCAGTATTTT | CAWERAKPSTDTQYF
TRBJ1-1 | . | . | TRBV10-3 | 12 | TGTGCCATCAGCTCAGGGTACACTGAAGCTTTCTTT | CAISSGYTEAFF
TRBJ2-2 | TRBD2 | . | TRBV24-1 | 15 | TGTGCCACTAGGGGAGGGCCTACGAACACCGGGGAGCTGTTTTTT | CATRGGPTNTGELFF
TRBJ2-1 | TRBD2 | few | TRBV7-3 | 15 | TGTGCCAGCAGCTTATGGGCGGGAGGGTACAATGAGCAGTTCTTC | CASSLWAGGYNEQFF
TRBJ2-1 | TRBD2 | few | TRBV6-1 | 17 | TGTGCCAGCAGTCAGTTAGCGGGATGGGTCTCCTACAATGAGCAGTTCTTC | CASSQLAGWVSYNEQFF
TRBJ2-2 | TRBD1 | . | TRBV29-1 | 14 | TGCAGCGGCTCAGGGGGCAGGGGAACCGGGGAGCTGTTTTTT | CSGSGGRGTGELFF
TRBJ1-1 | . | . | TRBV30 | 15 | TGTGCCTGGGGACGTCAGGACAGTCCTAACACTGAAGCTTTCTTT | CAWGRQDSPNTEAFF
TRBJ2-7 | TRBD1 | . | TRBV3-1 | 14 | TGTGCCAGCAGCCAGCGACAGGGGGCCCACGAGCAGTACTTC | CASSQRQGAHEQYF
TRBJ1-1 | . | . | TRBV11-3 | 15 | TGTGCCAGCAGCCCCCCAGGTAGGGGAAACACTGAAGCTTTCTTT | CASSPPGRGNTEAFF
TRBJ2-3 | . | . | TRBV20-1 | 14 | TGCAGTGCTAGAGATCAGGTGTTCCATCTTACGCAGTATTTT | CSARDQVFHLTQYF
TRBJ2-1 | . | . | TRBV6-5 | 14 | TGTGCCAGCAGTTACGTGTCGGGACCGGGGGAGCAGTTCTTC | CASSYVSGPGEQFF
TRBJ2-7 | TRBD1 | few | TRBV7-2 | 15 | TGTGCCAGCAGCATCCCTAGGACAGGGTCCTACGAGCAGTACTTC | CASSIPRTGSYEQYF
TRBJ2-4 | TRBD2 | few | TRBV28 | 21 | TGTGCCAGCAGCTGGAATATGAGGACTAGCGGGACTAATCTAGCCAAAAACATTCAGTACTTC | CASSWNMRTSGTNLAKNIQYF
TRBJ1-4 | . | . | TRBV7-2 | 16 | TGTGCCAGCAGTCGAGTGGTGACCGCAACTAATGAAAAACTGTTTTTT | CASSRVVTATNEKLFF
TRBJ2-3 | . | . | TRBV5-1 | 15 | TGCGCCAGCAGCTTGCCGACAGGCTCGGGAGATACGCAGTATTTT | CASSLPTGSGDTQYF
TRBJ2-1 | TRBD2 | once | TRBV2 | 14 | TGTGCCAGCAGTGAAGGGCTAGCGGGAGAGGAGCATTTCTTC | CASSEGLAGEEHFF
TRBJ1-5 | TRBD1 | . | TRBV2 | 14 | TGTGCCAGCAGTGTTGGACAGGGGAATCAGCCCCAGCATTTT | CASSVGQGNQPQHF
TRBJ1-1 | . | once | TRBV2 | 14 | TGTGCCAGAAAGGATCCGGGGGCTGGCACTGAAGCTTTCTTT | CARKDPGAGTEAFF
TRBJ2-7 | . | few | TRBV20-1 | 16 | TGCAGTGCCAGGAACCTCGGTAGGCAAAACTCCTACGAGCAGTACTTC | CSARNLGRQNSYEQYF
TRBJ2-7 | TRBD1 | few | TRBV14 | 14 | TGTGCCAGCAGCCACGGGACAGGGACCCACGAGCAGTACTTC | CASSHGTGTHEQYF
TRBJ2-3 | TRBD2 | . | TRBV12-3/TRBV12-4 | 17 | TGTGCCAGCTCCAAGGGATTGCGGGAGTGGTTGGTAGATACGCAGTATTTT | CASSKGLREWLVDTQYF
TRBJ2-7 | . | . | TRBV7-2 | 14 | TGTGCCAGCAGCTTACGCCAGGGGAATCTCGAGCAGTACTTC | CASSLRQGNLEQYF
TRBJ2-3 | . | few | TRBV6-5 | 16 | TGTGCCAGCAGTTACACTGGAGGTGGCAGGCCAGATACGCAGTATTTT | CASSYTGGGRPDTQYF
TRBJ2-3 | . | . | TRBV12-3/TRBV12-4 | 15 | TGTGCCAGCAGTTTACATGGGCGGAGGGACCAGACAGGATATTTT | CASSLHGRRDQTGYF
TRBJ2-3 | . | many | TRBV20-1 | 15 | TGCAGTGCTAGAGATTGGTCCCCAGTCGCAGATACGCAGTATTTT | CSARDWSPVADTQYF
TRBJ2-1 | . | few | TRBV12-3/TRBV12-4 | 14 | TGTGCCAGCAGTGGGGTCCAGGGAGGTTATGAGCAGTTCTTC | CASSGVQGGYEQFF
TRBJ2-1 | . | . | TRBV7-9 | 14 | TGTGCCAGCAGCTTAGGTGCCCGGCACAATGAGCAGTTCTTC | CASSLGARHNEQFF
TRBJ1-5 | TRBD1 | . | TRBV7-2 | 17 | TGTGCCAGCAGCTTAGTCGGACAGGGGATTAGCAATCAGCCCCAGCATTTT | CASSLVGQGISNQPQHF